A selection of T cell receptor beta chains follows, all from one sample in a study of cytotoxic CD8 clonotypes in ibrutinib-treated CLL. The assay was immunoSEQ multiplex PCR, and TCRdb's table has in-frame clones only and misses some. The table lists approximately 130,000 clones, about 85% of them singletons. This specimen was PBMCs, taken after 24 months of ibrutinib treatment. The receptors originated from a human donor with chronic lymphocytic leukemia. The CDR3 runs from the conserved cysteine through the conserved F or W. D genes are given only for firm matches. Size is omitted from some rows. Given values are once, few, many or a class for expanded clones.

TGTGCCAGCAGCCAACGACTAGCGGGGGGGAGCACAGATACGCAGTATTTT,CASSQRLAGGSTDTQYF,TRBJ2-3,NA,TRBD2,TRBV11-3
TGTGCCAGCAGACCAGGGGGCGCGACTAATGAAAAACTGTTTTTT,CASRPGGATNEKLFF,TRBJ1-4,NA,TRBD1,TRBV27
TGCGCCAGCAGCCATGAGGGCGGGGAGCTGTTTTTT,CASSHEGGELFF,TRBJ2-2,NA,NA,TRBV4-3
TGTGCCAGCAACCGAGACACTGAAGCTTTCTTT,CASNRDTEAFF,TRBJ1-1,NA,NA,TRBV6-5
TGTGCCAGCAGTCCCTACCCTCGACAGGGGCGGTGGGATCAGCCCCAGCATTTT,CASSPYPRQGRWDQPQHF,TRBJ1-5,once,TRBD1,TRBV28
TGTGCCAGCAGCTTAGCCACAGTTCCCAACTATGGCTACACCTTC,CASSLATVPNYGYTF,TRBJ1-2,medium-sized,NA,TRBV7-9
TGTGCCAGCAGCAAAGTCGGGGGACTAGACTACGAGCAGTACTTC,CASSKVGGLDYEQYF,TRBJ2-7,once,NA,TRBV21-1
TGTGCCAGCATAGGTAGCCTGAACACCGGGGAGCTGTTTTTT,CASIGSLNTGELFF,TRBJ2-2,NA,NA,TRBV6-5
TGTGCCAGCAGCATGACTAGTTCCGGGGAGCTGTTTTTT,CASSMTSSGELFF,TRBJ2-2,NA,NA,TRBV11-2
TGTGCCAGTAGTTTGGACAGGGTGACCTACGAGCAGTACTTC,CASSLDRVTYEQYF,TRBJ2-7,NA,TRBD1,TRBV19
TGTGCCAGCAGTTCAAGCGGGGGCCCCACAGATACGCAGTATTTT,CASSSSGGPTDTQYF,TRBJ2-3,NA,TRBD2,TRBV6-5
TGCGCCAGCACCCCAGACCGGGACACTGCTGGCTACACCTTC,CASTPDRDTAGYTF,TRBJ1-2,NA,NA,TRBV5-1
TGTGCCAGCAGCTCCCGACAGGGGATGGATACGCAGTATTTT,CASSSRQGMDTQYF,TRBJ2-3,NA,TRBD1,TRBV7-2
TGCGCCAGCAGTCAAGACAGGGGCCGATCTTCTATTAATTCACCCCTCCACTTT,CASSQDRGRSSINSPLHF,TRBJ1-6,NA,TRBD1,TRBV4-1
TGTGCCAGCAGCCAAGATCGGAGACTAGCGGGGGAGCAGTACTTC,CASSQDRRLAGEQYF,TRBJ2-7,NA,TRBD2,TRBV4-2
TGCAGTGCTACCGGTGTTACTGAAGCTTTCTTT,CSATGVTEAFF,TRBJ1-1,NA,NA,TRBV20-1
TGTGCCAGTAGTATCCTCAGGAACACTGAAGCTTTCTTT,CASSILRNTEAFF,TRBJ1-1,NA,NA,TRBV19
TGTGCCAGCAGCTTAGCGGGCTCTAGCGGGGGGGCCCACAATGAGCAGTTCTTC,CASSLAGSSGGAHNEQFF,TRBJ2-1,NA,TRBD2,TRBV7-2
TGTGCCAGCTCACCAGAGAGGCCCGGGGGAGGATCCGGGGAGCTGTTTTTT,CASSPERPGGGSGELFF,TRBJ2-2,NA,NA,TRBV18
TGTGCCAGCAGCCCCGGAGGGGACACCTATGGCTACACCTTC,CASSPGGDTYGYTF,TRBJ1-2,NA,NA,TRBV9
TGTGCCAGCAGTTCCTCCGGGACAGGGGTTGGAGAGACCCAGTACTTC,CASSSSGTGVGETQYF,TRBJ2-5,NA,TRBD1,TRBV6-5
TGTGCCTGGAGTAGCAGGGAGGCTGAAGCTTTCTTT,CAWSSREAEAFF,TRBJ1-1,NA,NA,TRBV30
TGTGCCAGCAGCGCCCCAAAGACGGCCTTAGGCGGGGAGACCCAGTACTTC,CASSAPKTALGGETQYF,TRBJ2-5,NA,NA,TRBV5-8
TGTGCCAGCACCAAAGGGGGTTCTGGAAACACCATATATTTT,CASTKGGSGNTIYF,TRBJ1-3,NA,NA,TRBV7-6
TGTGCCAGCAGCGTAATGGGTTCAGATACGCAGTATTTT,CASSVMGSDTQYF,TRBJ2-3,NA,NA,TRBV9
TGTGCCAGCAGCGAGCGGGACACCCGATCAGAAGCTTTCTTT,CASSERDTRSEAFF,TRBJ1-1,NA,NA,TRBV6-5
TGTGCCAGCAGCTTAGTATCGGGACAGGGAGACGATGCCCAGTACTTC,CASSLVSGQGDDAQYF,TRBJ2-5,NA,TRBD1,TRBV7-9
TGTGCCACTGTCGGGCTGCTATACACCGGGGAGCTGTTTTTT,CATVGLLYTGELFF,TRBJ2-2,NA,NA,TRBV6-1
TGTGCCAGCAGTAGCAGTACAGGGGCCGGCTACACCTTC,CASSSSTGAGYTF,TRBJ1-2,NA,TRBD1,TRBV28
TGTGCCAGCACCTGGGACAGGGAGACATATGCTTTCTTT,CASTWDRETYAFF,TRBJ1-1,once,TRBD1,TRBV6-1
TGTGCCAGCAGCTTCGGGGGTAACACTGAAGCTTTCTTT,CASSFGGNTEAFF,TRBJ1-1,NA,NA,TRBV5-4
TGTGCCAGCAGCCAAGAATTCCCGGGGGTCACAGATACGCAGTATTTT,CASSQEFPGVTDTQYF,TRBJ2-3,NA,NA,TRBV4-2
TGTGCCAGCTCACCACCGACAGGGACTAATGAAAAACTGTTTTTT,CASSPPTGTNEKLFF,TRBJ1-4,NA,TRBD1,TRBV18
TGTGCCAGCAGCTTGTCAGTTACCTACGAGCAGTACTTC,CASSLSVTYEQYF,TRBJ2-7,NA,NA,TRBV11-2
TGTGCCAGTACCCCAGACAGGTGGGAGAACACTGAAGCTTTCTTT,CASTPDRWENTEAFF,TRBJ1-1,NA,NA,TRBV19
TGTGCCGGGGGACAGGGAAGGGATCAGCCCCAGCATTTT,CAGGQGRDQPQHF,TRBJ1-5,NA,TRBD1,TRBV7-2
TGTGCCAGCCGCACCAGTGGAACTCAGCCCCAGCATTTT,CASRTSGTQPQHF,TRBJ1-5,few,NA,TRBV18
TGTGCCAGCAGCCCGCAGGGGACAGCCACAGATACGCAGTATTTT,CASSPQGTATDTQYF,TRBJ2-3,NA,TRBD1,TRBV9
TGTGCCAGCAGTTTAATGGGAGAGAGGTCCTACGAGCAGTACTTC,CASSLMGERSYEQYF,TRBJ2-7,NA,NA,TRBV27
TGTGCCAGCAGCATATGGACAGGGGACGGTCGAGCTTTCTTT,CASSIWTGDGRAFF,TRBJ1-1,NA,TRBD1,TRBV7-9
TGTGCCTGGAGTATGATCAGGGCCCTAGGCCCCCAGCATTTT,CAWSMIRALGPQHF,TRBJ1-5,once,NA,TRBV30
TGCGCCAGCAGCCAAAGCCCGACAGGAAAAAACATTCAGTACTTC,CASSQSPTGKNIQYF,TRBJ2-4,NA,NA,TRBV4-1
TGTGCCCTCCGAGAAACGGCCTATGGCTACACCTTC,CALRETAYGYTF,TRBJ1-2,NA,NA,TRBV28
TGTGCCGGTCATAGGACAGGGAGGGGGGGGGCCAACGTCCTGACTTTC,CAGHRTGRGGANVLTF,TRBJ2-6,NA,NA,TRBV30
TGTGCCAGCTCACCGGGGACAGGCACAGATACGCAGTATTTT,CASSPGTGTDTQYF,TRBJ2-3,NA,TRBD1,TRBV18
TGTGCCAGCAGGCCCAGTGGGACAGATGCCGGGGAGCTGTTTTTT,CASRPSGTDAGELFF,TRBJ2-2,once,TRBD1,TRBV6-5
TGTGCCAGCAGCGACAGGGGAGGGGAGACCCAGTACTTC,CASSDRGGETQYF,TRBJ2-5,few,NA,TRBV4-2